This is a list of T cell receptor beta chains from one sample in a study of human T cells and chemical hapten exposure. TCRdb reanalysed the RACE reads using MiXCR and keeps one entry per CDR3 protein. This sample carries approximately 60,000 distinct CDR3 sequences, 9.9% of them seen once, and the ten largest clones take around 10%. This specimen consisted of whole blood, obtained in connection with sensitization to the hapten diphenylcyclopropenone (DPC). The receptor source for this set is a man in his forties with alopecia areata. Some clones in this sample may be carry-over from other donors' samples. Each CDR3 is given without its conserved first and last residue.

TRBV12-3/TRBV12-4,ASSSQNEQY
TRBV7-9,ASSSGGPSQPQH
TRBV6-5,ASSYRAAGGNTGELF
TRBV6-6,ASKPDREFYNEQF
TRBV28,ASREREVLYEQY
TRBV7-8,ASSPRQGADSPLH
TRBV7-2,ATSVQGLAGVGAQQF
TRBV12-3/TRBV12-4,ASSLALRGGTYEQY
TRBV3-1,ASSLKTGGTSGANVLT
TRBV11-3,ASSLTSGTDTQY
TRBV6-2/TRBV6-3,ASSYGLAIYEQY
TRBV18,ASSYAREYQETQY
TRBV5-1,ASSRGGSDEQF
TRBV2,ASSESGAKNIQY
TRBV7-9,ASRQQGNEQF
TRBV5-4,ASSHGQGDTEAF
TRBV18,ASSVTGGATYEQY
TRBV12-3/TRBV12-4,ASSTYRETENTIY
TRBV12-3/TRBV12-4,ASKADLYEQY
TRBV29-1,SVGGLAGQGEQF
TRBV14,ATSFRQGGQPQH
TRBV5-4,ASSPQGLFGELF
TRBV9,ASSVGVAGGYEQY
TRBV20-1,SANRDRIPYEQY
TRBV12-3/TRBV12-4,ASRISSVETQY
TRBV5-1,ASSGKAGVGANVLT
TRBV4-3,ASSQAQGTDTQY
TRBV20-1,SARGIAGGPSTDTQY
TRBV19,ASSTRTSGTHNEQF
TRBV9,ASSVGAGTSPTYEQY
TRBV7-2,ASSFSGLAADTQY
TRBV30,ALGQGPPEAF
TRBV7-8,ASSPEVGNQPQH
TRBV4-2,ASSQDRFRETSYEQY
TRBV7-2,ASSLIGYEQY
TRBV7-2,ASSLSVLAGSSTDTQY
TRBV3-1,ASSSTRPYEQY
TRBV27,ASSLSNRRNSPLH
TRBV7-2,ASSLVAGMSTDTQY
TRBV4-1,ASSQVIAGHNEQF
TRBV6-5,ASRQGQYGTGELF
TRBV20-1,SACPSGGETQY
TRBV20-1,SARHGGDQPQH
TRBV9,ASSDGQHSNQPQH
TRBV6-2/TRBV6-3,ASTPPGLAGAGELF
TRBV19,ASSMRGVAEAF
TRBV4-1,ASSQAVPGSGNQPQH
TRBV20-1,SASHRVAEAF
TRBV11-1,ASSFPDLAGATYEQY
TRBV29-1,SVRGTSGSGTGELF
TRBV28,ASTLGTSVNNEQF
TRBV5-5,ASSFLLGSYNEQF
TRBV12-3/TRBV12-4,ASTLDRGRGTDTQY
TRBV5-1,ASRLAGFQETQY
TRBV7-6,ASSHEWGRGETQY
TRBV12-3/TRBV12-4,ASSPVTGGIEQY
TRBV11-3,ASSLGWDRDNNEQF